Presented here are 22 T cell receptor beta chains from one specimen sequenced in a study of cytomegalovirus exposure and HLA in healthy donors. This PCR relied on a set of 60 Vbeta primers and 13 Jbeta primers. Sequenced by immunoSEQ multiplex PCR; TCRdb stores in-frame clones only, minus some. The table records 150,000 to 200,000 clones, 75% to 80% of them present only once. The sample taken for sequencing was PBMCs. Receptors originate from a man in his fifties or sixties in good health and CMV-seropositive.

The genes are TRBV6-6 and TRBJ2-7; 8 nucleotides match TRBD2. With the DNA end fitting TRBJ2-5 better, the J assignment may be wrong. Germline lookup yields CDR1 MNHNY and CDR2 SVGAGI (reference sequence). The CDR3 sequence is 13 residues long. CDR3 residues: CASRSGGQETQYF. The DNA of the CDR3 is TGTGCCAGCAGATCGGGGGGGCAAGAGACCCAGTACTTC.

This clone has more than one count but fewer than ten. The gene calls are TRBV5-4 and TRBJ2-3; TRBD2 matches at 9 bases. V lost 0 bases to trimming and J lost 3 bases; unmatched junction nucleotides: 11. CDR1 and CDR2 from the germline V gene are SGHNT and YYREEE (reference sequence). CDR3 size: 18 residues. CDR3: CASSLGTRAGGSTDTQYF. CDR3 nucleotides: TGTGCCAGCAGCTTGGGTACGAGGGCGGGGGGGTCGACAGATACGCAGTATTTT.

In its sample, this clone ranks as medium-sized. The chain combines TRBV7-8 with TRBJ2-1, with 8 bases aligning to TRBD1. Germline V gene data show CDR1 as SGHVS and CDR2 as FQNEAQ. CDR3 size: 13 residues. With V trimmed by 5 bases and J by 7 bases, 4 bases remained unmatched. The CDR3 DNA sequence: TGTGCCAGCAGCCCGGACAGGGCTAATGAGCAGTTCTTC. The encoded protein is CASSPDRANEQFF.

The CDR3 nucleotides read TGTGCCAGCAGTAGATTTGACAGACATCCTTATGAGACCCAGTACTTC. Amino acid sequence: CASSRFDRHPYETQYF. This chain joins TRBV5-4 and TRBJ2-5; a possible D gene is TRBD1 (5 bases). The CDR3 extends over 16 amino acids. The V gene lost 5 bases and the J gene lost 5 bases, with 22 bases spanning the gap. Looked up from germline, CDR1 is SGHNT and CDR2 is YYREEE (reference sequence).

The chain has TRBV6-1 and TRBJ1-4; the D is unclear. CDR1 and CDR2 from the germline V gene are MNHNS and SASEGT. The CDR3 contains 15 residues. V was pared by 3 bases and J by 4 bases, with 12 bases between. This chain's CDR3 is CASSEVGGHNEKLFF. Here the CDR3 DNA reads TGTGCCAGCAGTGAGGTGGGAGGGCATAATGAAAAACTGTTTTTT.

This clone appeared a few times. The CDR3 sequence is CASSPHSGGKDTQYF. CDR3 DNA: TGTGCCAGCAGTCCACACAGCGGGGGGAAAGATACGCAGTATTTT. The chain is built from TRBV28 and TRBJ2-3, with TRBD2 matching 9 bases. CDR1 and CDR2 from the germline V gene are MDHEN and SYDVKM. The CDR3 covers 15 residues. The V and J ends lost 5 bases and 5 bases, in that order; junction bases with no gene match: 8.

V gene TRBV29-1 combines with J gene TRBJ2-2, with D possibly TRBD1 on 6 matching bases. Looked up from germline, CDR1 is SQVTM and CDR2 is ANQGSEA. Between the trimmed V and J ends, which lost 5 bases and 7 bases, there was a span of 14 bases. The CDR3 covers 13 residues. CDR3 sequence (DNA): TGCAGCGTTACAGGGCCTCTGGACGGGGAGCTGTTTTTT. Translated: CSVTGPLDGELFF.

This clone was recorded only once. This sequence joins TRBV9 and TRBJ2-6; TRBD2 might be the D (6 bases). Germline CDR1 is SGDLS and CDR2 is YYNGEE. Trimming removed 9 bases at V and 2 bases at J, with 9 bases between. The CDR3 length is 13 residues. CDR3 protein: CATGGPGANVLTF. In nucleotides, the CDR3 is TGTGCCACCGGGGGACCTGGGGCCAACGTCCTGACTTTC.

This clone has just a few counts. The CDR3 DNA reads as TGTGCCAGCAGCTTACTAATTACAGGGAATAGCAATCAGCCCCAGCATTTT. Amino acids: CASSLLITGNSNQPQHF. The gene calls are TRBV7-2 and TRBJ1-5, with D perhaps TRBD1 (6 bases). Deletions cut 2 bases from V and 0 bases from J, with 14 bases between. The germline V gene encodes CDR1 SGHTA and CDR2 FQGNSA. The CDR3 covers 17 residues.

The gene calls are TRBV6-1 and TRBJ2-4; 9 bases line up with TRBD1. Germline V gene lookup returns CDR1 MNHNS and CDR2 SASEGT. The V gene end was trimmed by 3 bases and the J gene end by 11 bases; junction bases not matched to a gene: 5. The CDR3 has 13 amino acids. CDR3: CASSENTGGLQYF. As DNA, the CDR3 is TGTGCCAGCAGTGAGAATACAGGGGGCCTTCAGTACTTC.

The CDR3 loop reads CASNRDTNTGELFF. The CDR3 DNA is TGTGCCAGCAACCGGGACACCAACACCGGGGAGCTGTTTTTT. The V call is TRBV2, the J call TRBJ2-2; the D gene is possibly TRBD1 (6 bases). CDR3 length: 14 amino acids. V was clipped by 7 bases and J by 2 bases, with 11 bases between them. Germline values: CDR1 SNHLY, CDR2 FYNNEI.

This chain uses TRBV27 with TRBJ2-1, with 7 positions matching TRBD1. The V gene end was trimmed by 6 bases and the J gene end by 6 bases; junction bases not matched to a gene: 2. The germline gives CDR1 MNHEY, CDR2 SMNVEV (reference sequence). The length of the CDR3 is 12 residues. For the CDR3, the DNA is TGTGCCAGCAGGCAGGGGGTCAATGAGCAGTTCTTC. Translating it yields CASRQGVNEQFF.

The chain couples TRBV28 to TRBJ1-2; D not certain. The V end was cut by 1 base, the J end by 0 bases, with 9 bases between. There are 15 residues in the CDR3. Germline CDR1 and CDR2: MDHEN and SYDVKM. CDR3 residues: CASSLSTGANYGYTF. CDR3 sequence (DNA): TGTGCCAGCAGTTTATCGACGGGAGCTAACTATGGCTACACCTTC.

The chain has TRBV7-9 and TRBJ1-1; D is uncertain. CDR1 is SEHNR, CDR2 FQNEAQ, per germline (reference sequence). The CDR3 runs 11 residues. Trimming left V 4 bases short and J 5 bases short, with 5 bases between. The CDR3 DNA is TGTGCCAGCAGCTCCCTAACTGAAGCTTTCTTT. Translation: CASSSLTEAFF.

This CDR3 is CASSLPSGLENEQFF. For the CDR3, the DNA is TGTGCCAGCAGCCTCCCTTCAGGGCTTGAGAATGAGCAGTTCTTC. The genes are TRBV5-6 and TRBJ2-1; weak D call: TRBD1 (5 bases). Trimming stripped 4 bases from V and 7 bases from J, with 18 bases between. Germline CDR1 and CDR2: SGHDT and YYEEEE. The CDR3 contains 15 residues.

This sequence joins TRBV7-8 and TRBJ1-1; 7 bases are shared with TRBD1. The CDR3 is 15 amino acids. In germline, CDR1 is SGHVS, CDR2 FQNEAQ. V dropped 5 bases and J dropped 1; count of bases not matched to a gene: 7. The CDR3 region has the DNA TGTGCCAGCAGCCCTCGAAGACAGGGGAACACTGAAGCTTTCTTT. Translating it yields CASSPRRQGNTEAFF.

Of note for this clone: The same CDR3 also results from other DNA sequences found in this sample. The chain recombines TRBV14 with TRBJ2-5; no reliable D call. Germline CDR1 and CDR2: SGHDN and FVKESK. V was trimmed by 1 base and J by 5 bases, leaving 5 bases between them. There are 12 residues in the CDR3. Written as DNA, the CDR3 is TGTGCCAGCAGCCAAGTTCGGGAGACCCAGTACTTC. This sequence encodes CASSQVRETQYF.

The rearrangement joins TRBV9 to TRBJ2-3, with 9 bases lining up with TRBD1. The germline V gene has CDR1 SGDLS and CDR2 YYNGEE. The CDR3 extends over 15 amino acids. V lost 4 bases, J lost 6 bases, and 9 bases stayed unmatched. The CDR3 spells CASSPRRDRDDTQYF. The CDR3 DNA reads as TGTGCCAGCAGCCCCCGAAGGGACAGGGACGATACGCAGTATTTT.

The V call is TRBV15, the J call TRBJ1-2; 7 bases are shared with TRBD1. The V segment lost 2 bases and the J segment 8 bases; nucleotides outside the gene matches: 5. This CDR3 has 13 residues. CDR1 is LNHNV and CDR2 is YYDKDF in the germline V gene (reference sequence). Written as DNA, the CDR3 is TGTGCCACCAGCAGATCCGGGACAGCCGGCTACACCTTC. Translating gives CATSRSGTAGYTF.

This clone was picked up a small number of times. V and J are TRBV28 and TRBJ1-5, with D unresolved. V shed 3 bases and J shed 2 bases, with 8 bases lying between them. The CDR3 has 14 amino acids. The germline gives CDR1 MDHEN, CDR2 SYDVKM. The CDR3 DNA sequence: TGTGCCAGCAGTTTCATAGGAGGCAATCAGCCCCAGCATTTT. Amino acid sequence: CASSFIGGNQPQHF.

The chain links TRBV15 to TRBJ2-1; D is possibly TRBD1 (6 bases). The CDR3 has 15 amino acids. V lost 0 bases to trimming and J lost 7 bases, with 13 bases between them. Germline CDR1 LNHNV, CDR2 YYDKDF (reference sequence). The CDR3 spells CATSRDRGAINEQFF. CDR3 nucleotides: TGTGCCACCAGCAGAGACAGGGGAGCTATTAATGAGCAGTTCTTC.

J is TRBJ2-5 and V is TRBV9, with D possibly matching TRBD1 (5 bases). The CDR3 length is 15 residues. V was trimmed by 0 bases and J by 5 bases, leaving 14 bases between them. Germline CDR1 SGDLS, CDR2 YYNGEE. The DNA for the CDR3 is TGTGCCAGCAGCGTAGAGGGCAGGGTTGGGGAGACCCAGTACTTC. It translates to CASSVEGRVGETQYF. The full variable domain, in which reference TRBV9 and TRBJ2-5 provide the parts outside the CDR3, is DSGVTQTPKHLITATGQRVTLRCSPRSGDLSVYWYQQSLDQGLQFLIQYYNGEERAKGNILERFSAQQFPDLHSELNLSSLELGDSALYFCASSVEGRVGETQYFGPGTRLLVL.